Given below is one T cell receptor (beta chain) in context. The CDR3 is 15 amino acids. Germline CDR1 reads SGDLS; CDR2 reads YYNGEE. V was shortened by 4 bases and J by 0 bases, with 11 bases between the two germline ends. The sample comes from a study of blood T cell repertoires in COVID-19. Repertoires were generated with immunoSEQ multiplex PCR, while TCRdb's copy carries only in-frame clones and drops some. The sample shows roughly 140,000 clones, around 90% of them seen only once. The chain joins TRBV9 to TRBJ1-3; D is unresolved. Sequenced input: peripheral blood. The sequence was obtained from a woman in her 50s with acute or convalescent COVID-19. CDR3 nucleotide sequence: TGTGCCAGCAGCCCCACGCGGGGCTCTGGAAACACCATATATTTT. This sequence encodes CASSPTRGSGNTIYF.